A single sample gave rise to the 7 T cell receptor beta chains below, sequenced in a study of patients with pleural tuberculosis. TCRdb used MiXCR to reprocess the reads, holding one entry per CDR3 protein. The data hold some 48,000 distinct CDR3 sequences, with about 7.9% observed a single time. The origin of the receptors is a human donor with pleural tuberculosis.

This chain links TRBV5-1 with TRBJ2-7; unclear D gene. The ends were cut back, 2 bases at V and 6 bases at J, with 12 bases in the middle. CDR3 size: 13 residues. Germline lookup yields CDR1 SGHRS and CDR2 YFSETQ. The CDR3 DNA sequence: TGCGCCAGCAGCTTCGACCCTGATCTCGAGCAGTACGTC. It yields the protein CASSFDPDLEQYV.

The sample holds a few counts of this clonotype. This could be a read error, since a much larger clone is one nucleotide away. The chain is built from TRBV27 and TRBJ2-5; D is unresolved. V was cut by 8 bases and J by 9 bases, with 13 bases left in between. Germline V gene data show CDR1 as MNHEY and CDR2 as SMNVEV (reference sequence). CDR3 length: 11 residues. Here the CDR3 reads CASGEFEAQYF. CDR3 nucleotide sequence: TGTGCCAGCGGAGAGTTTGAGGCCCAGTACTTC.

This clonotype appeared many times. This rearrangement joins TRBV10-3 to TRBJ1-3, with 7 bases identical to TRBD1. The V gene's germline CDR1 is ENHRY and CDR2 SYGVKD. The V and J ends lost 11 bases and 2 bases, in that order; junction bases with no gene match: 3. This CDR3 comprises 12 residues. Written as DNA, the CDR3 is TGTGCCGCCGGGACAGCTGGAAACACCATATATTTT. Translating it yields CAAGTAGNTIYF.

This clonotype has more than one count but fewer than ten. The rearrangement uses TRBV29-1 and TRBJ2-7, with a tentative D call TRBD2 (6 bases). CDR1 and CDR2 from the germline V gene are SQVTM and ANQGSEA. V was pared by 7 bases and J by 0 bases, with 16 bases between. The CDR3 is made up of 14 amino acids. The CDR3 reads CSAGTALRSYEQYF. Here the CDR3 DNA reads TGCAGCGCCGGGACTGCACTCCGCTCCTACGAGCAGTACTTC.

The chain links TRBV6-1 to TRBJ2-1, with a tentative D call TRBD1 (6 bases). CDR1 MNHNS and CDR2 SASEGT come from the germline V gene. V gave up 7 bases and J gave up 8 bases, with 12 bases separating them. The CDR3 extends over 12 amino acids. The CDR3 is CASTNREYEQFF. The CDR3 DNA is TGTGCCAGCACCAACAGGGAGTATGAGCAGTTCTTC.

The sample holds many counts of this clonotype. The chain couples TRBV20-1 to TRBJ2-3; 7 bases match TRBD2. This CDR3 contains 15 residues. V was clipped by 1 base and J by 0 bases; unmatched bases: 4. Germline lookup yields CDR1 DFQATT and CDR2 SNEGSKA (reference sequence). The CDR3 spells CSARVPAGSTDTQYF. Here the CDR3 DNA reads TGCAGTGCTAGAGTTCCAGCGGGGAGCACAGATACGCAGTATTTT.

To note about this clonotype: The junction does not match germline at one end; this may be a read error. V usage is TRBV9 and J usage is TRBJ1-1; D is unclear. The CDR3 runs 15 residues. Germline CDR1 SGDLS, CDR2 YYNGEE. The CDR3 reads CASSVDGRMNTGAFF. For the CDR3, the DNA is TGTGCCAGCAGCGTAGATGGCAGGATGAACACTGGAGCTTTCTTT.